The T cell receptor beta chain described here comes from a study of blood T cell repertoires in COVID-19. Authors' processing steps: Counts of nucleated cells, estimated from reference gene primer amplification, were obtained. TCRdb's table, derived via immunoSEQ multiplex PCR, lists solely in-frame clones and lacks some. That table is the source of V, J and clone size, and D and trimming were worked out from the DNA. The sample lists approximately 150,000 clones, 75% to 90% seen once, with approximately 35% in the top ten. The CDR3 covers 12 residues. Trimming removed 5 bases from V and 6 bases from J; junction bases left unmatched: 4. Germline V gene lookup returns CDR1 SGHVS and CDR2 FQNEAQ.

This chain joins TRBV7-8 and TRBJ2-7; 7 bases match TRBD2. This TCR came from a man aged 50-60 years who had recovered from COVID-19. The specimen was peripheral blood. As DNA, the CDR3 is TGTGCCAGCAGCATGGGACTAACCGAGCAGTACTTC. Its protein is CASSMGLTEQYF. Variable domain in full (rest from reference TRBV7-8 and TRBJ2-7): GAGVSQSPRYKVAKRGQDVALRCDPISGHVSLFWYQQALGQGPEFLTYFQNEAQLDKSGLPSDRFFAERPEGSVSTLKIQRTQQEDSAVYLCASSMGLTEQYFGPGTRLTVT.